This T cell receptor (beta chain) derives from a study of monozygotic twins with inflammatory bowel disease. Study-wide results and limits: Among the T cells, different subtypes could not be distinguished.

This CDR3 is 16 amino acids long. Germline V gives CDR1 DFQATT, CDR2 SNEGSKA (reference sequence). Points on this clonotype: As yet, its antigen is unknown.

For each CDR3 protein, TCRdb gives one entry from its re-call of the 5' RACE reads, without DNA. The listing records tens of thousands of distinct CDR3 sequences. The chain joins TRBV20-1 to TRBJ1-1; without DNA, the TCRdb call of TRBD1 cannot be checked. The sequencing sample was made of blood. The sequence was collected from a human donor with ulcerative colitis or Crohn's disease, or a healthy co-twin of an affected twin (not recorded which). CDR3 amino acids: CSARTLGLGGNTEAFF.